This TCR beta chain was sequenced in a study of OX40 agonist ivuxolimab in advanced cancers. Study summary: Antecedent anti-PD-1, anti-PD-L1 or anti-CTLA-4 therapy was permissible, with around 41% having received some.

Produced via immunoSEQ multiplex PCR; TCRdb's table is partial and in-frame only. This sample yields 45,000 to 65,000 clones, of which about nine tenths are seen a single time; 5.5% to 8% belongs to the top ten. General observations from the study: Averaged across samples, CD8+ T cells carried more expanded clones than CD4+ did. At doses 0.1 to 3.0 mg/kg, CD4+ and CD8+ clones expanded. Partly responding patients at 0.1-3.0 mg/kg showed some of the smallest clonal expansion.

A word on this clone: The antigen is not known.

There are 13 residues in the CDR3. In germline, CDR1 is SGHRS, CDR2 YFSETQ. The V gene lost 4 bases and the J gene lost 5 bases, with 12 bases spanning the gap. This sequence originates from an adult with an advanced solid tumor such as melanoma, head and neck, liver or kidney cancer. Sequenced material: CD4+ or CD8+ T cells sorted from blood, taken in a trial of the OX40 agonist ivuxolimab. The rearrangement joins TRBV5-1 to TRBJ2-5; tentative D call: TRBD2 (7 bases). The DNA for the CDR3 is TGCGCCAGCAGCAGGGGCGGGGGCGAGACCCAGTACTTC. It codes for CASSRGGGETQYF.